Listed here are 23 T cell receptor beta chains from one sample, sequenced in a study of cytomegalovirus exposure and HLA in healthy donors. PCR amplification relied on 60 Vbeta primers (plus 13 Jbeta primers). Profiling relied on immunoSEQ multiplex PCR, and the TCRdb table lists in-frame clones only, not all of them. The sample lists 110,000 to 150,000 clones; approximately 84% were seen once. The specimen sequenced was PBMCs. These receptors were obtained from a woman between 55 and 75 years old in good health and CMV-seropositive.

The V gene is TRBV30, the J gene TRBJ2-5; perhaps TRBD1 as D (5 bases). The J call is doubtful: the DNA matches TRBJ2-7 better. This CDR3 has 13 amino acids. In germline, CDR1 is GTSNPN, CDR2 SVGIG (reference sequence). The CDR3 DNA reads TGTGCCTGGAGCCGACAGAACCTCTACGAGCAGTACTTC. Encoded protein: CAWSRQNLYEQYF.

The chain has TRBV6-6 and TRBJ2-2, with 10 bases fitting TRBD1. The CDR3 consists of 16 residues. Trimming cost V 6 bases and J 2 bases; bases outside gene matches: 6. CDR1 and CDR2 from the germline V gene are MNHNY and SVGAGI (reference sequence). The CDR3 loop reads CASRNRDRGNTGELFF. CDR3 bases: TGTGCCAGCAGAAACCGGGACAGGGGTAACACCGGGGAGCTGTTTTTT.

This clone was seen once. The V gene is TRBV11-2, the J gene TRBJ2-3, with 8 bases lining up with TRBD1. CDR1 SGHAT and CDR2 FQNNGV come from the germline V gene. The trim removed 4 bases at V and 2 bases at J, leaving 8 bases unmatched. CDR3 length: 16 residues. This CDR3 reads CASSSRQGWTTDTQYF. CDR3 coding DNA: TGTGCCAGCAGCTCCCGACAGGGGTGGACCACAGATACGCAGTATTTT. Looking up the rest from reference TRBV11-2 and TRBJ2-3 gives the full variable domain: EAGVAQSPRYKIIEKRQSVAFWCNPISGHATLYWYQQILGQGPKLLIQFQNNGVVDDSQLPKDRFSAERLKGVDSTLKIQPAKLEDSAVYLCASSSRQGWTTDTQYFGPGTRLTVL.

The J gene is TRBJ1-1, the V gene TRBV28; D may be TRBD1 (6 bases). The CDR3 extends over 13 amino acids. Germline V gives CDR1 MDHEN, CDR2 SYDVKM. V dropped 6 bases and J dropped 1 base, with 9 bases sitting between them. The CDR3 bases are TGTGCCAGCAGACAGACAGGGAACACTGAAGCTTTCTTT. Its protein is CASRQTGNTEAFF.

This clone came up a few times. The rearrangement uses TRBV7-2 and TRBJ2-1; 14 bases map to TRBD2. This CDR3 has 16 residues. The V gene end was trimmed by 2 bases and the J gene end by 8 bases; junction bases not matched to a gene: 5. Germline assignment: CDR1 SGHTA and CDR2 FQGNSA. DNA for the CDR3: TGTGCCAGCAGCTTACGTGGGACTAGCGGGAGTTATGAGCAGTTCTTC. It is translated as CASSLRGTSGSYEQFF.

The sample holds one count of this clone. The rearrangement links TRBV30 to TRBJ2-7; 10 positions agree with TRBD2. The germline gives CDR1 GTSNPN, CDR2 SVGIG (reference sequence). This CDR3 has 12 amino acids. V was pared by 2 bases and J by 6 bases, with 1 base of the junction left unmatched. The DNA of the CDR3 is TGTGCCTGGAGTCTAGCGGGAGTCGAGCAGTACTTC. Protein sequence: CAWSLAGVEQYF.

In this sample, this clone turned up once. The V gene is TRBV7-2, the J gene TRBJ2-1, with 12 nucleotides matching TRBD2. The CDR3 is 18 amino acids. V trimming: 3 bases; J trimming: 1 base; junction bases outside the gene matches: 7. The germline gives CDR1 SGHTA, CDR2 FQGNSA. CDR3 in DNA: TGTGCCAGCAGCTTGCCTAGCGGGAGGGCCGCGTCCTACAATGAGCAGTTCTTC. This sequence encodes CASSLPSGRAASYNEQFF.

This clone was recorded only once. The chain is built from TRBV19 and TRBJ2-1; D unclear. V was pared by 0 bases and J by 4 bases, with 4 bases between. This CDR3 is 13 amino acids long. CDR1 is LNHDA and CDR2 is SQIVND in the germline V gene (reference sequence). The CDR3 is CASSIDNYNEQFF. DNA for the CDR3: TGTGCCAGTAGTATAGACAATTACAATGAGCAGTTCTTC.

This sequence joins TRBV6-1 and TRBJ2-5; TRBD1 agrees at 8 bases. The J call is doubtful: the DNA matches TRBJ2-7 better. This CDR3 comprises 14 residues. CDR1 MNHNS and CDR2 SASEGT come from the germline V gene. The CDR3 spells CASSGQGAVNEQYF. DNA of the CDR3: TGTGCCAGCAGTGGTCAGGGGGCTGTCAACGAGCAGTACTTC.

This clone occurred a few times. This chain links TRBV7-2 with TRBJ2-1, with D unclear. CDR1 is SGHTA and CDR2 is FQGNSA in the germline V gene. V shed 3 bases and J shed 1 base, with 10 bases lying between them. The CDR3 is made up of 15 amino acids. The CDR3 protein is CASSLGAASYNEQFF. Here the CDR3 DNA reads TGTGCCAGCAGCTTGGGTGCGGCTTCCTACAATGAGCAGTTCTTC.

About this clone: The sample contains more than one DNA sequence encoding this CDR3. The CDR3 spells CASSPGLASYEQYF. CDR3 nucleotides: TGTGCCAGCAGTCCGGGACTAGCGTCCTACGAGCAGTACTTC. The chain recombines TRBV27 with TRBJ2-7; 10 bases fit TRBD2. This CDR3 spans 14 amino acids. V gave up 5 bases and J gave up 1 base; unmatched junction bases: 2. Germline CDR1 and CDR2: MNHEY and SMNVEV (reference sequence).

This sequence joins TRBV28 and TRBJ1-1, with D hard to call. With 2 bases removed from V and 7 bases from J, the gap between germline ends came to 17 bases. The CDR3 spans 15 residues. Germline V gives CDR1 MDHEN, CDR2 SYDVKM. The CDR3: CASSLTFGQAIEAFF. CDR3 DNA: TGTGCCAGCAGTTTAACTTTTGGGCAGGCAATTGAAGCTTTCTTT.

The chain recombines TRBV28 with TRBJ2-1; D ambiguous. The CDR3 sequence is 11 residues long. Deletions cut 6 bases from V and 12 bases from J, with 12 bases between. Germline V gives CDR1 MDHEN, CDR2 SYDVKM. CDR3 in amino acids: CASSPLRGQFF. The CDR3 coding sequence is TGTGCCAGCAGCCCGCTACGAGGGCAGTTCTTC.

This chain connects TRBV15 to TRBJ1-5; D remains ambiguous. Trimming removed 1 base at V and 4 bases at J, with 5 bases between. CDR1 LNHNV and CDR2 YYDKDF come from the germline V gene (reference sequence). The CDR3 is made up of 13 amino acids. In DNA, the CDR3 is TGTGCCACCAGCAGAGGAGGGAATCAGCCCCAGCATTTT. This encodes CATSRGGNQPQHF.

V usage is TRBV18 and J usage is TRBJ1-2; the D is unclear. The CDR3 loop spans 12 amino acids. V was shortened by 4 bases and J by 8 bases, with 11 bases between the two germline ends. The germline V gene encodes CDR1 KGHSH and CDR2 LQKENI. CDR3 DNA sequence: TGTGCCAGCTCACAACCCTCTTCCGGCTACACCTTC. Its protein product is CASSQPSSGYTF.

The chain combines TRBV13 with TRBJ2-7, with D maybe TRBD1 (6 bases). Per the germline V gene, CDR1 is PRHDT and CDR2 is FYEKMQ (reference sequence). This CDR3 comprises 13 residues. The V end lost 3 bases, the J end lost 4 bases, and 10 bases lay between the germline ends. CDR3 loop: CASSFIQGYEQYF. In DNA, the CDR3 is TGTGCCAGCAGCTTCATACAGGGTTACGAGCAGTACTTC.

In its sample, this clone was seen once. The V call is TRBV30, the J call TRBJ2-7, with TRBD1 matching over 9 bases. The V gene's germline CDR1 is GTSNPN and CDR2 SVGIG (reference sequence). The CDR3 extends over 15 amino acids. Trimming cost V 3 bases and J 6 bases; bases outside gene matches: 12. In DNA form, the CDR3 reads TGTGCCTGGAGCCTGGGCGGGACAGGGCCCGGCGAGCAGTACTTC. Its protein product is CAWSLGGTGPGEQYF.

This chain links TRBV29-1 with TRBJ2-3, with D tentatively TRBD2 (6 bases). The CDR3 sequence is 13 residues long. In germline, CDR1 is SQVTM, CDR2 ANQGSEA. Trimming left V 6 bases short and J 4 bases short, with 14 bases between. The CDR3 sequence: CSVKTGVSDTQYF. CDR3 nucleotide sequence: TGCAGCGTCAAGACGGGAGTATCAGATACGCAGTATTTT.

This clone was recorded once. The chain couples TRBV7-6 to TRBJ1-2; D unresolved. V was trimmed by 5 bases and J by 0 bases, leaving 16 bases between them. CDR1 SGHVS and CDR2 FNYEAQ come from the germline V gene. This CDR3 is 16 amino acids long. The CDR3 sequence is CASSKGATASNYGYTF. CDR3 DNA sequence: TGTGCCAGCAGCAAGGGAGCGACGGCTTCTAACTATGGCTACACCTTC.

The chain links TRBV29-1 to TRBJ1-2; the D is unclear. The CDR3 length is 12 residues. Trimming pared 6 bases from V and 7 bases from J, leaving 15 bases between. Germline values: CDR1 SQVTM, CDR2 ANQGSEA. The CDR3 DNA sequence: TGCAGCGTAAAGAGGATTATGGGTGGCTACACCTTC. Protein: CSVKRIMGGYTF.

The CDR3 sequence: CASSIDGQIEAFF. Written as DNA, the CDR3 is TGTGCCAGTAGTATAGACGGACAGATTGAAGCTTTCTTT. The chain recombines TRBV19 with TRBJ1-1; the D gene is possibly TRBD1 (6 bases). This CDR3 has 13 residues. The germline V and J ends were trimmed by 0 bases and 7 bases, with 9 bases remaining between them. Germline CDR1 and CDR2: LNHDA and SQIVND (reference sequence). Looking up the rest from reference TRBV19 and TRBJ1-1 gives the full variable domain: DGGITQSPKYLFRKEGQNVTLSCEQNLNHDAMYWYRQDPGQGLRLIYYSQIVNDFQKGDIAEGYSVSREKKESFPLTVTSAQKNPTAFYLCASSIDGQIEAFFGQGTRLTVV.

The chain combines TRBV2 with TRBJ1-1, with 7 bases that match TRBD1. The CDR3 is made up of 14 amino acids. Germline V gene lookup returns CDR1 SNHLY and CDR2 FYNNEI. After removal of 7 bases from V and 1 base from J, the junction contained 6 bases not matched to a gene. CDR3 in amino acids: CASTKQGPNTEAFF. CDR3 bases: TGTGCCAGCACCAAACAGGGGCCGAACACTGAAGCTTTCTTT.

The chain couples TRBV10-3 to TRBJ2-1; 10 nucleotides align to TRBD2. This CDR3 region has 13 residues. V was clipped by 7 bases and J by 8 bases; unmatched bases: 5. The germline V gene encodes CDR1 ENHRY and CDR2 SYGVKD. The CDR3: CAIKAGGPDEQFF. Written as DNA, the CDR3 is TGTGCCATCAAAGCGGGAGGGCCGGATGAGCAGTTCTTC.